This T cell receptor beta chain was recorded in a study of shared clonotypes between healthy human individuals. Overall study findings and caveats: The represented genetic and exposure-history diversity was limited by the small number of donors.

Germline V gene sequence: CDR1 SGHAT, CDR2 FQNNGV. V was pared by 1 base and J by 6 bases, with 9 bases between. This CDR3 is 14 amino acids long. To note about this clone: Its antigen is still unknown.

Naive-designated CD8 cells lacked CD45RO, were positively enriched for CCR7, and omitted terminally differentiated effector memory CD45RA+ cells. The repertoire was sequenced with immunoSEQ multiplex PCR; TCRdb's copy has only in-frame clones and lacks some. The table records some 740,000 clones, nearly 95% of them present only once. The sequenced sample was naive CD8+ T cells sorted from blood. The genes are TRBV11-2 and TRBJ2-2, with a weak D call TRBD1 (5 bases). The TCR was taken from a man aged 25 to 40 in good health. CDR3 residues: CASSLGGRAGELFF. The CDR3, as DNA: TGTGCCAGCAGCTTAGGGGGCAGGGCCGGGGAGCTGTTTTTT.